This TCR beta chain comes out of a study of cytomegalovirus exposure and HLA in healthy donors. Points from the study as a whole: Investigators reported under 200 TCR beta chains as tied to cytomegalovirus. TCR association rates varied by HLA locus in a later analysis, with DRB1 highest and HLA-C lowest.

As regards this clone: Antigen specificity is unknown.

V lost 1 base to trimming and J lost 6 bases, with 8 bases between them. CDR1 and CDR2 from the germline V gene are SGHTS and YDEGEE. This CDR3 is 12 amino acids long. This PCR relied on a set of 60 Vbeta primers and 13 Jbeta primers. Profiling relied on immunoSEQ multiplex PCR, and the TCRdb table lists in-frame clones only, not all of them. Seen here are some 99,000 clones, approximately 81% observed once, and the top ten hold roughly 2.3%. V usage is TRBV5-8 and J usage is TRBJ2-7, with D unresolved. This TCR was sampled from a woman in her twenties or thirties in good health and CMV-seronegative. Sequencing was performed on PBMCs. The CDR3 coding sequence is TGTGCCAGCAGCTTGTCGGGTTCCGAGCAGTACTTC. This translates into CASSLSGSEQYF.